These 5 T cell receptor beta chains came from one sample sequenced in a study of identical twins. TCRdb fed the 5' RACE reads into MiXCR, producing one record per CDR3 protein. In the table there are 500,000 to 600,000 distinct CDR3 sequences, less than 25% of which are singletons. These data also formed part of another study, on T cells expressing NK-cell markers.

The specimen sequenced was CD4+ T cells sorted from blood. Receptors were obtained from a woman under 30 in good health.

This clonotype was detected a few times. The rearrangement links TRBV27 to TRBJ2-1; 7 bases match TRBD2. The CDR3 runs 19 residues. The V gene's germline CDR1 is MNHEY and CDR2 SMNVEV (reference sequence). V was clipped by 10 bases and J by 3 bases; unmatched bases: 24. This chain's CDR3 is CATTPRRSSGLDVYNEQFF. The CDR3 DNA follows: TGTGCCACAACACCCCGTCGTAGCTCAGGACTAGACGTCTACAATGAGCAGTTCTTC.

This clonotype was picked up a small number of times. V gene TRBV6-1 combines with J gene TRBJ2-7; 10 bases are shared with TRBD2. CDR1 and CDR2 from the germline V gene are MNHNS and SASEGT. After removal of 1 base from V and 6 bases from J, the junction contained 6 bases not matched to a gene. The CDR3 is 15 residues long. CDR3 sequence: CASSEGSSGRREQYF. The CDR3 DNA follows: TGTGCCAGCAGTGAAGGGAGTAGCGGGAGGCGCGAGCAGTACTTC.

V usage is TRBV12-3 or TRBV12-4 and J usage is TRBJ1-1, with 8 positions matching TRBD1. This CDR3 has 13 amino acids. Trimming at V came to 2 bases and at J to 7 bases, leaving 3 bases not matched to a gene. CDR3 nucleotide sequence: TGTGCCAGCAGTTTACAACAGGGGGGTGAAGCTTTCTTT. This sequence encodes CASSLQQGGEAFF.

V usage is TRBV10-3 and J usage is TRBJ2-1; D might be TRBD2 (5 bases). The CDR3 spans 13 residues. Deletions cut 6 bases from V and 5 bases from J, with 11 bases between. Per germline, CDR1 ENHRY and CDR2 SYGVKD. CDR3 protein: CAIRADGNNEQFF. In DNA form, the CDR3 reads TGTGCCATCAGGGCGGACGGGAACAATGAGCAGTTCTTC.

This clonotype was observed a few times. In DNA, the CDR3 is TGTGCCAGCAGCTTTACAGGGTGGGACGAGCAGTACTTC. Its translation is CASSFTGWDEQYF. The rearrangement links TRBV7-2 to TRBJ2-7; D is possibly TRBD1 (6 bases). Germline CDR1 SGHTA, CDR2 FQGNSA. There are 13 residues in the CDR3. V was trimmed by 3 bases and J by 5 bases, leaving 11 bases between them.